A single sample gave rise to the 32 T cell receptor beta chains below, sequenced in a study of T cells in Graves' hyperthyroidism and ophthalmopathy. TCR beta CDR3 sequences were amplified from RNA transcripts. The study used the HTBI primer set for a first-round RT-PCR of the TCR CDR3. TCRdb fed the multiplex PCR reads into MiXCR, producing one record per CDR3 protein. Among under 450,000 distinct CDR3 sequences, approximately 15% were seen once, and the ten largest hold roughly 15%. The sequenced material came from blood. The receptors stem from a woman under 30 with Graves' hyperthyroidism.

Ten or more counts support this clonotype. The rearrangement links TRBV6-2 or TRBV6-3 to TRBJ2-7, with 9 bases identical to TRBD2. Germline trimming cut 11 bases from V and 3 bases from J; bases unmatched to any gene: 5. This CDR3 spans 12 amino acids. Looked up from germline, CDR1 is MNHEY and CDR2 is SVGEGT. The CDR3 is CAGGTSRYEQYF. The CDR3 region has the DNA TGTGCCGGCGGGACTAGCCGCTACGAGCAGTACTTC.

This chain joins TRBV19 and TRBJ2-1; TRBD2 agrees at 8 bases. The CDR3 is 14 amino acids. Germline CDR1 is LNHDA and CDR2 is SQIVND (reference sequence). V lost 4 bases to trimming and J lost 6 bases; unmatched junction nucleotides: 5. This CDR3 is CASSTGTRFNEQFF. The CDR3 DNA sequence: TGTGCCAGTAGTACAGGGACTAGGTTCAATGAGCAGTTCTTC.

This clonotype was counted between two and nine times. One end of the junction is discordant with germline, which a read error may explain. The chain is built from TRBV11-2 and TRBJ2-1; D possibly uses TRBD1 or TRBD2 (5 bases each). There are 16 residues in the CDR3. Germline loops: CDR1 SGHAT, CDR2 FQNNGV. CDR3 coding DNA: TGTGCCAGCAGCTGGGGGACGGGGAGCTCCTACAATGGGCAGTTCTTC. Encoded protein: CASSWGTGSSYNGQFF.

This clonotype was found many times. J is TRBJ2-2 and V is TRBV29-1, with TRBD1 identical over 8 bases. J lost 4 bases, V lost 4 bases, and 17 bases had no gene match. CDR1 SQVTM and CDR2 ANQGSEA come from the germline V gene. The CDR3 runs to 18 residues. The CDR3 nucleotides read TGCAGCGTTGTGGCTGACAGGGGTAAAATCTTGGGCACCGGGGAGCTGTTTTTT. Residues: CSVVADRGKILGTGELFF.

This clonotype has only a few counts. V usage is TRBV19 and J usage is TRBJ1-2; tentative D call: TRBD1 (5 bases). Germline V CDR1 and CDR2: LNHDA, SQIVND (reference sequence). This CDR3 spans 12 amino acids. V lost 9 bases and J lost 4, with 12 bases in between. CDR3 sequence reads: CARFARAYGYTF. CDR3 DNA sequence: TGTGCCAGGTTCGCCAGGGCCTATGGCTACACCTTC.

This clonotype has at least ten counts. The V and J genes are TRBV20-1 and TRBJ2-7; D is ambiguous. This CDR3 has 14 amino acids. Trimming pared 6 bases from V and 3 bases from J, leaving 18 bases between. Germline lookup yields CDR1 DFQATT and CDR2 SNEGSKA (reference sequence). CDR3 nucleotides: TGCAGTGCGAAAGAGTTCGCAGGCAACTACGAGCAGTACTTC. Its protein is CSAKEFAGNYEQYF.

This clonotype showed up many times. This chain's CDR3 is CASSYSLGSQETQYF. The CDR3 nucleotides read TGTGCCAGCAGTTACTCGTTGGGCTCCCAAGAGACCCAGTACTTC. The chain is built from TRBV6-6 and TRBJ2-5; D gene uncertain. Per germline, CDR1 MNHNY and CDR2 SVGAGI (reference sequence). Trimming removed 0 bases at V and 1 base at J, with 9 bases between. CDR3 length: 15 residues.

This clonotype was seen a few times. The chain has TRBV5-1 and TRBJ2-4; 9 positions agree with TRBD2. The CDR3 spans 15 residues. Germline V lookup: CDR1 SGHRS, CDR2 YFSETQ. J was trimmed by 8 bases and V by 0 bases; bases with no gene match: 6. The CDR3 DNA reads TGCGCCAGCAGCTTGGTTGGCGGGGGGGCAGACATTCAGTACTTC. It specifies CASSLVGGGADIQYF.

This chain connects TRBV9 to TRBJ2-7, with D unresolved. Germline-derived CDR1 and CDR2 are SGDLS and YYNGEE. Trimming removed 0 bases from V and 0 bases from J, with 7 bases in between. This CDR3 comprises 14 residues. CDR3 sequence: CASSVGVGSYEQYF. For the CDR3, the DNA is TGTGCCAGCAGCGTAGGCGTGGGCTCCTACGAGCAGTACTTC.

This clonotype was counted ten times or more. This chain uses TRBV27 with TRBJ2-5; 11 bases agree with TRBD1. After removal of 2 bases from V and 1 base from J, the junction contained 6 bases not matched to a gene. There are 17 residues in the CDR3. Germline lookup yields CDR1 MNHEY and CDR2 SMNVEV (reference sequence). CDR3 in DNA: TGTGCCAGCAGTTTAATAGGGGGGACAGGGGGCCAAGAGACCCAGTACTTC. This encodes CASSLIGGTGGQETQYF.

Regarding this clonotype: A much larger clonotype is one base distant, so this may be a read error. The genes are TRBV20-1 and TRBJ2-7; 7 positions agree with TRBD2. Looked up from germline, CDR1 is DFQATT and CDR2 is SNEGSKA (reference sequence). The length of the CDR3 is 13 residues. CDR3 region: CSATGTRGDEQHF. For the CDR3, the DNA is TGCAGTGCTACGGGGACTCGGGGGGACGAGCAGCACTTC.

This clonotype appeared a few times. V usage is TRBV19 and J usage is TRBJ1-3; TRBD1 is a possible D gene (6 bases). Trimming removed 2 bases from V and 0 bases from J, with 14 bases in between. The CDR3 covers 17 residues. Germline CDR1 LNHDA, CDR2 SQIVND (reference sequence). CDR3 sequence (DNA): TGTGCCAGTAGTATACCGACAGGCCTGGACTCTGGAAACACCATATATTTT. As protein: CASSIPTGLDSGNTIYF.

This sequence joins TRBV7-2 and TRBJ1-1, with D possibly matching TRBD1 (6 bases). The germline CDR1 and CDR2 sequences are SGHTA and FQGNSA. The germline V and J ends were trimmed by 6 bases and 4 bases, with 15 bases remaining between them. CDR3 length: 14 amino acids. This CDR3 reads CASSYRGARTEAFF. DNA of the CDR3: TGTGCCAGCAGTTACCGGGGGGCGCGCACTGAAGCTTTCTTT.

At least ten counts were recorded for this clonotype. The chain employs TRBV4-2 and TRBJ2-4, with D perhaps TRBD2 (5 bases). This CDR3 contains 14 residues. Trimming left V 0 bases short and J 6 bases short, with 9 bases between. Germline CDR1 is LGHNA and CDR2 is YNFKEQ. This CDR3 reads CASSQDLEGNIQYF. CDR3 sequence (DNA): TGTGCCAGCAGCCAAGATCTTGAGGGAAACATTCAGTACTTC.

The rearrangement joins TRBV4-3 to TRBJ2-1, with 10 nucleotides matching TRBD2. The length of the CDR3 is 15 residues. With V trimmed by 1 base and J by 10 bases, 7 bases remained unmatched. The V gene's germline CDR1 is LGHNA and CDR2 YSLEER. This CDR3 reads CASSQGASGGGEQFF. The CDR3 DNA reads as TGCGCCAGCAGCCAAGGGGCTAGCGGGGGAGGGGAGCAGTTCTTC.

J is TRBJ2-1 and V is TRBV2; 10 bases are shared with TRBD2. CDR1 SNHLY and CDR2 FYNNEI come from the germline V gene. This CDR3 comprises 15 residues. The V segment lost 5 bases and the J segment 9 bases; nucleotides outside the gene matches: 10. Here the CDR3 DNA reads TGTGCCAGCAGTTTGGGAAGCGGGGGGGGTTCTGAGCAGTTCTTC. It yields the protein CASSLGSGGGSEQFF.

This chain connects TRBV15 to TRBJ2-1; D is unclear. CDR1 and CDR2 from the germline V gene are LNHNV and YYDKDF (reference sequence). The CDR3 runs to 16 residues. Between the trimmed V and J ends, which lost 1 base and 4 bases, there was a span of 14 bases. CDR3 nucleotides: TGTGCCACCAGCAGAGGCCTCGGGTCAGAGTACAATGAGCAGTTCTTC. The encoded protein is CATSRGLGSEYNEQFF.

This clonotype was recorded at least ten times. The chain carries TRBV5-1 and TRBJ1-5; D call uncertain. The CDR3 length is 13 residues. V was cut by 0 bases and J by 7 bases, with 8 bases left in between. Germline assignment: CDR1 SGHRS and CDR2 YFSETQ. The CDR3 sequence is CASSLVGGQPQHF. The CDR3 coding sequence is TGCGCCAGCAGCTTGGTTGGCGGGCAGCCCCAGCATTTT.

This clonotype was recorded at least ten times. The chain carries TRBV11-2 and TRBJ1-2; D is unclear. The CDR3 runs to 15 residues. The V and J ends lost 5 bases and 0 bases respectively, with 13 bases between them. Germline CDR1 SGHAT, CDR2 FQNNGV. The CDR3 DNA sequence: TGTGCCAGCAGCCCCAACCGAGGATCTAACTATGGCTACACCTTC. Translation gives CASSPNRGSNYGYTF. The full variable domain, rest sourced from reference TRBV11-2 and TRBJ1-2, is EAGVAQSPRYKIIEKRQSVAFWCNPISGHATLYWYQQILGQGPKLLIQFQNNGVVDDSQLPKDRFSAERLKGVDSTLKIQPAKLEDSAVYLCASSPNRGSNYGYTFGSGTRLTVV.

To note about this clonotype: With a much larger clone just one base away, this may be a read error. The chain recombines TRBV5-6 with TRBJ2-3; D may be TRBD1 (7 bases). Germline CDR1 SGHDT, CDR2 YYEEEE. The CDR3 length is 16 residues. The CDR3, as DNA: TGTGCCGGCAGCCCCCGGAGGGGGCAGCAGACAGATACGCAGTATTTT. It is translated as CAGSPRRGQQTDTQYF. Full variable domain (rest looked up from reference TRBV5-6 and TRBJ2-3): DAGVTQSPTHLIKTRGQQVTLRCSPKSGHDTVSWYQQALGQGPQFIFQYYEEEERQRGNFPDRFSGHQFPNYSSELNVNALLLGDSALYLCAGSPRRGQQTDTQYFGPGTRLTVL.

J is TRBJ2-1 and V is TRBV5-1; 7 bases align to TRBD1. The CDR3 is 15 amino acids. Germline-derived CDR1 and CDR2 are SGHRS and YFSETQ. J lost 1 base, V lost 4 bases, and 5 bases had no gene match. The CDR3 DNA follows: TGCGCCAGCAGCAAAGCACAGGGGTCCTACAATGAGCAGTTCTTC. Translating gives CASSKAQGSYNEQFF.

There are a few counts of this clonotype. This chain joins TRBV5-5 and TRBJ1-1; D gene unclear. CDR3 length: 14 amino acids. The germline CDR1 and CDR2 sequences are SGHKS and YYEKEE (reference sequence). With 1 base removed from V and 1 base from J, the gap between germline ends came to 8 bases. The chain's CDR3 is CASSLLRGNTEAFF. The DNA of the CDR3 is TGTGCCAGCAGCTTGCTTCGGGGGAACACTGAAGCTTTCTTT.

The chain employs TRBV7-6 and TRBJ1-4; 7 positions match TRBD1. The CDR3 has 18 residues. Germline V gives CDR1 SGHVS, CDR2 FNYEAQ. V lost 1 base and J lost 1; bases outside the gene matches: 9. The CDR3 here is CASSLEGQQWVTNEKLFF. CDR3 bases: TGTGCCAGCAGCTTAGAGGGACAGCAGTGGGTAACTAATGAAAAACTGTTTTTT.

This clonotype was detected ten times or more. The V call is TRBV7-3, the J call TRBJ2-1; D remains ambiguous. V lost 2 bases and J 7 bases, leaving 9 bases between the germline ends. The CDR3 extends over 13 amino acids. Germline CDR1 and CDR2: SGHTA and FQGTGA. CDR3 sequence reads: CASSLAPANEQFF. In nucleotides, the CDR3 is TGTGCCAGCAGCTTAGCTCCCGCAAATGAGCAGTTCTTC.

Note on this clonotype: This may stem from a read error, because a much larger clone lies one nucleotide away. CDR3 bases: TGTGCCAGCAGATGGGCAGGGGGGATTGAGCAGTACTTC. Protein: CASRWAGGIEQYF. The chain recombines TRBV6-1 with TRBJ2-7, with TRBD1 as a possible D gene (7 bases). The CDR3 has 13 residues. V lost 6 bases and J 7 bases, leaving 16 bases between the germline ends. CDR1 is MNHNS and CDR2 is SASEGT in the germline V gene.

This clonotype turned up a few times. J is TRBJ1-2 and V is TRBV14; D call uncertain. V was cut by 1 base and J by 4 bases, with 16 bases left in between. Germline CDR1 is SGHDN and CDR2 is FVKESK. The CDR3 consists of 16 residues. The CDR3 here is CASSQGSIIAGYGYTF. Here the CDR3 DNA reads TGTGCCAGCAGCCAAGGGAGTATCATCGCAGGCTATGGCTACACCTTC.

Concerning this clonotype itself: Given a much more abundant clone one base away, this may be a read error. The chain employs TRBV2 and TRBJ2-7; D is uncertain. V lost 5 bases and J lost 6, with 17 bases in between. The CDR3 covers 14 residues. The germline V gene encodes CDR1 SNHLY and CDR2 FYNNEI. The CDR3 region is CASSPGHYTCEQYF. The CDR3 DNA is TGTGCCAGCAGTCCTGGGCACTACACCTGCGAGCAGTACTTC.

There are many counts of this clonotype. The chain links TRBV11-2 to TRBJ2-1; unclear D gene. V dropped 5 bases and J dropped 8 bases, with 13 bases sitting between them. Per germline, CDR1 SGHAT and CDR2 FQNNGV. The CDR3 is 13 residues long. CDR3 in DNA: TGTGCCAGCAGCCCTAATTTGTATGATGAGCAGTTCTTC. Translated: CASSPNLYDEQFF.

This clonotype was seen at least ten times. Here the CDR3 DNA reads TGCAGTGCCCCAGGGCGTGTCACAGATACGCAGTATTTT. Its translation is CSAPGRVTDTQYF. This rearrangement joins TRBV20-1 to TRBJ2-3; TRBD1 is a possible D gene (5 bases). This CDR3 spans 13 amino acids. CDR1 and CDR2 (germline): DFQATT, SNEGSKA (reference sequence). Trimming removed 6 bases from V and 2 bases from J, with 12 bases in between.

This clonotype was observed many times. The chain joins TRBV20-1 to TRBJ2-1; 8 positions match TRBD2. The CDR3 length is 15 residues. V was pared by 5 bases and J by 9 bases, with 15 bases of the junction left unmatched. Germline V CDR1 and CDR2: DFQATT, SNEGSKA (reference sequence). The CDR3 DNA reads as TGCAGTGCTGCCCCTAGGGGACTAGAGATTTGTGAGCAGTTCTTC. Translating it yields CSAAPRGLEICEQFF.

This clonotype was seen more than once but under ten times. The chain links TRBV5-1 to TRBJ2-2; D is uncertain. The CDR3 extends over 14 amino acids. In germline, CDR1 is SGHRS, CDR2 YFSETQ. V was clipped by 1 base and J by 4 bases, with 8 bases between them. CDR3 DNA sequence: TGCGCCAGCAGCTTGTCTCGGGCCACCGGGGAGCTGTTTTTT. Amino acid sequence: CASSLSRATGELFF.

This clonotype was detected only a few times. The V gene is TRBV6-2 or TRBV6-3, the J gene TRBJ2-2; 8 bases are shared with TRBD1. Germline CDR1 reads MNHEY; CDR2 reads SVGEGT. There are 16 residues in the CDR3. The trim removed 7 bases at V and 4 bases at J, leaving 11 bases unmatched. In nucleotides, the CDR3 is TGTGCCAGCACCGTAAAGCGGACAGGGTTCACCGGGGAGCTGTTTTTT. Translation gives CASTVKRTGFTGELFF.